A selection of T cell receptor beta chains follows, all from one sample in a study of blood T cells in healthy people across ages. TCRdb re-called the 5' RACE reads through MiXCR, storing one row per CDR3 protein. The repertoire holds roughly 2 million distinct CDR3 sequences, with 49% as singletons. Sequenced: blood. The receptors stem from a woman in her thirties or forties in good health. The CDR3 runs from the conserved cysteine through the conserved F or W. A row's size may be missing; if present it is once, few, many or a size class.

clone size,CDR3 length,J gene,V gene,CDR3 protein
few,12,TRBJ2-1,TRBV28,CASSTQVNEQFF
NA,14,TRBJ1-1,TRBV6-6,CASTGQGPNTEAFF
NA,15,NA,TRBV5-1,CASSLAGTGKETQYF
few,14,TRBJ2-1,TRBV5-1,CASSTGTGLGEQFF
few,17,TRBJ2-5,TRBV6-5,CASSYSGLAGRQETQYF
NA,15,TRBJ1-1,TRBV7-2,CASSTLGQGSTEAFF
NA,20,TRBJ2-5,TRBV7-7,CASSLSPAGLAGGYQETQYF
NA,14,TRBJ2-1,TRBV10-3,CAIRGRESYNEQFF
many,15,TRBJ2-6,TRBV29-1,CSVGHGASGANVLTF
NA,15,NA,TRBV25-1,CASSVGQGVWNEQYF
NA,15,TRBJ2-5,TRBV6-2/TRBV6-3,CASSSSGHRQETQYF
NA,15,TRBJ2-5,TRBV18,CASSPRLALGDGQYF
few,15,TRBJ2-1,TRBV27,CASSLEGVPYNEQFF
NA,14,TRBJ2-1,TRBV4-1,CASSQGTVSDEQFF
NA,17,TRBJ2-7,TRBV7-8,CASSLTSGFLSSYEQYF
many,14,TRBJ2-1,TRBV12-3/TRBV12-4,CASSLTSGGNEQFF
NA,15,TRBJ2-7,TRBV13,CASSSRGRPRNEQYF
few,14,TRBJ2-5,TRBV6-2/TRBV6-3,CASSYSNPLETQYF
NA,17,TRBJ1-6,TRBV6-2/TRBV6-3,CASSLSPGQKPNSPLHF
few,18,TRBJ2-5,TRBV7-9,CASSQRGGLAANQETQYF
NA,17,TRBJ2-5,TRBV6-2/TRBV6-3,CASSYSLAGGLQETQYF
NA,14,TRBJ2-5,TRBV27,CASSPTQITYVWYF
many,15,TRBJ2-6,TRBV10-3,CAIQGRDSGANVLTF
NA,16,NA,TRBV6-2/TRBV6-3,CASSYSERSGFYEQYF
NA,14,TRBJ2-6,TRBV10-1,CASSGGRGANVLTF
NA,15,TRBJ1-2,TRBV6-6,CASSYSKQGGFGYTF
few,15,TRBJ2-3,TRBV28,CASSPRTSVGDTQYF
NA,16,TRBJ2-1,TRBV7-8,CASSSRTSGFQETQFF
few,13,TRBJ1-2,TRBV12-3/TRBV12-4,CASTRDRGLGYTF
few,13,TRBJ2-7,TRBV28,CASTVANSYEQYF
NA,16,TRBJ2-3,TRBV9,CASSFTGTGSTDTQYF
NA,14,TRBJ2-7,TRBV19,CASSWTGLSYEQYF
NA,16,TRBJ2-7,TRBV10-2,CASRSGTSGGSNEQYF
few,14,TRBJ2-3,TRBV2,CASSEGSALDTQYF
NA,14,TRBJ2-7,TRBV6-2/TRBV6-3,CASSNNRVSYEQYF
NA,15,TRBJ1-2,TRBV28,CASRDRGSSNYGYTF
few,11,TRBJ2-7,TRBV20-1,CSAGQGIEQYF
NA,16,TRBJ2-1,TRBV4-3,CANSQEVAGAYNEQFF
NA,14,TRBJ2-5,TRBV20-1,CSARMRGGQETQYF
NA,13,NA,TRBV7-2,CASSSPQLYEQYF
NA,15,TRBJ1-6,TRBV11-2,CASSLEAGGDSPLHF
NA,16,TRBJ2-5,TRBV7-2,CASSLAVVALGETQYF
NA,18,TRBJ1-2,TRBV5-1,CASSLNLVAGRYNYGYTF
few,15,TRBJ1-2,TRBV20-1,CSASETGTGNFGYTF
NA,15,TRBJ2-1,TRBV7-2,CASSLAYSQYNEQFF
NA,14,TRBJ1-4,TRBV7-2,CASSLGSEHEKLFF
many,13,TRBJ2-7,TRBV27,CASSFAGGYEQYF
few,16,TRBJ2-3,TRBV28,CASSLASREGVDTQYF
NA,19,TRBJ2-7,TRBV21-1,CASRWGGTGTHSEIYEQYF
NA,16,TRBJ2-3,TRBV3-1,CASSQVLAGDTDTQYF
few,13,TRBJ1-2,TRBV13,CASSATGSGGYTF
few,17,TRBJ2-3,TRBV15,CATSRDPEVSSTDTQYF
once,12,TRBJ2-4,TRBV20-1,CSARGGGSIQYF
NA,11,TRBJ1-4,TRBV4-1,CGAATNEKLFF